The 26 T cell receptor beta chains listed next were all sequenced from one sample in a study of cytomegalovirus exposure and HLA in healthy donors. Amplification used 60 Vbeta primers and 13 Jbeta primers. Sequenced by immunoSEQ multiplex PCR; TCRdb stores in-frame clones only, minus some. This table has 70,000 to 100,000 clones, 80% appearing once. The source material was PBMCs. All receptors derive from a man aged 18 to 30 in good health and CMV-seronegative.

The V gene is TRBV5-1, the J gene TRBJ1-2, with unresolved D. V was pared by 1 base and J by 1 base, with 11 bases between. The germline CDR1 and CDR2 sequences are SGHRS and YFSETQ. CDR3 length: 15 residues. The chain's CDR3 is CASSLLASDNYGYTF. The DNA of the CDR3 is TGCGCCAGCAGCTTGCTAGCGTCCGATAACTATGGCTACACCTTC.

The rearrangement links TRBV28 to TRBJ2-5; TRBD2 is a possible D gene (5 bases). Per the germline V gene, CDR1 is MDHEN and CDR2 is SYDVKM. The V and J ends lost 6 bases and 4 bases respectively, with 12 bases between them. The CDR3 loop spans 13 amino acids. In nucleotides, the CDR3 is TGTGCCAGCAGCCCTATGGACTCAGAGACCCAGTACTTC. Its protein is CASSPMDSETQYF.

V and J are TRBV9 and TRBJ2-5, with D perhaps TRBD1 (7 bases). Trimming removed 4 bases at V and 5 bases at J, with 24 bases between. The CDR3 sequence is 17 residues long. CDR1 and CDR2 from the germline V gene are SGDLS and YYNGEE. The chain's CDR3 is CASSQPFTGEEGETQYF. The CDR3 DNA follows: TGTGCCAGCAGCCAACCTTTCACAGGGGAGGAGGGGGAGACCCAGTACTTC.

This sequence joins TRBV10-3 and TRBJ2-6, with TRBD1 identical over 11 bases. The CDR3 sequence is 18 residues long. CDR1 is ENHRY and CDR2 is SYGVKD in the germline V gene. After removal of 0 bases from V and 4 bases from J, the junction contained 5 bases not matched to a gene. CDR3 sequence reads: CAISESGTGGYGANVLTF. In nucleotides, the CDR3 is TGTGCCATCAGTGAGTCGGGGACAGGGGGGTACGGGGCCAACGTCCTGACTTTC.

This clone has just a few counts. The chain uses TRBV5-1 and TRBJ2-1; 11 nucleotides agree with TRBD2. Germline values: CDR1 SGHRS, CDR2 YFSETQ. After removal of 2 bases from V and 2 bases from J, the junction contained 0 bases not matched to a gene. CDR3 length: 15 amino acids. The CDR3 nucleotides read TGCGCCAGCAGCTTTAGCGGGGGGGCCTACAATGAGCAGTTCTTC. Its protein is CASSFSGGAYNEQFF.

CDR3 sequence reads: CASSPRQPNYGYTF. The CDR3 DNA reads as TGTGCCAGCAGTCCTCGACAGCCTAACTATGGCTACACCTTC. This chain connects TRBV27 to TRBJ1-2, with D tentatively TRBD1 (5 bases). V was cut by 5 bases and J by 0 bases, with 10 bases left in between. Germline CDR1 reads MNHEY; CDR2 reads SMNVEV (reference sequence). The CDR3 extends over 14 amino acids.

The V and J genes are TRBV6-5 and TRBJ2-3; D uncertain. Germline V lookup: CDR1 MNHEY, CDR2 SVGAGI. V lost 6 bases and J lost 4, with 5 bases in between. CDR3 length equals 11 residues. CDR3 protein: CASSRADTQYF. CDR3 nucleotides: TGTGCCAGCAGCCGAGCAGATACGCAGTATTTT.

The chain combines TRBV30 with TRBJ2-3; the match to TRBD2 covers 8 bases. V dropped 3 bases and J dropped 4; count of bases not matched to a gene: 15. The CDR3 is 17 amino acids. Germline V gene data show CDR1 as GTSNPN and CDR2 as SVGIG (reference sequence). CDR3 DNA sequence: TGTGCCTGGAGACTCGGGGCGGGGGGCCTCACTTCAGATACGCAGTATTTT. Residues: CAWRLGAGGLTSDTQYF.

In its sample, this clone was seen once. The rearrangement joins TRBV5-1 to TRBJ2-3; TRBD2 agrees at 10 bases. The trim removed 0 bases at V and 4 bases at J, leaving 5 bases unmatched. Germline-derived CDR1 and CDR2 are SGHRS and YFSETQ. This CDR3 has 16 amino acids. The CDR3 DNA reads TGCGCCAGCAGCTTGGAGGCAGCGGGGGGGCCAGATACGCAGTATTTT. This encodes CASSLEAAGGPDTQYF.

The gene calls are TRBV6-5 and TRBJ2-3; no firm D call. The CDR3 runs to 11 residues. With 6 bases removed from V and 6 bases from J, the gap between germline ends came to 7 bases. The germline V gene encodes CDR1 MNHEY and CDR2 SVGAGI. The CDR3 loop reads CASSSPDTQYF. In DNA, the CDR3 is TGTGCCAGCAGCTCCCCCGATACGCAGTATTTT.

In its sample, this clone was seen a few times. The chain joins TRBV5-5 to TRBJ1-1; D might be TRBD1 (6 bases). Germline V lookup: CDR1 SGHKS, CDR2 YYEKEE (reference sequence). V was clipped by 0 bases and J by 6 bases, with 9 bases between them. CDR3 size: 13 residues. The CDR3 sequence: CASSLDRQAEAFF. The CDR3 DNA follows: TGTGCCAGCAGCTTGGATAGACAGGCTGAAGCTTTCTTT.

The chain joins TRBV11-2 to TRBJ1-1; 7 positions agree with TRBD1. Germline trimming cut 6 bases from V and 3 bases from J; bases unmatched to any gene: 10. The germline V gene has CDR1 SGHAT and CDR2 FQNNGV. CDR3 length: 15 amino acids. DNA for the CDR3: TGTGCCAGCAGGAACCGACAGGGAACCCACACTGAAGCTTTCTTT. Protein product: CASRNRQGTHTEAFF.

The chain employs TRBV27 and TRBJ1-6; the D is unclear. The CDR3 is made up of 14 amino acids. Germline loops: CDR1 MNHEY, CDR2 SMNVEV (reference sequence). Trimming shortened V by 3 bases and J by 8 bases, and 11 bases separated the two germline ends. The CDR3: CASSFEPRDSPLHF. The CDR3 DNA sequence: TGTGCCAGCAGTTTCGAACCTCGCGATTCACCCCTCCACTTT.

As DNA, the CDR3 is TGTGCCAGCAGGGAGACTAGCCCCGGGGGAAAGTATTTT. It codes for CASRETSPGGKYF. The chain couples TRBV2 to TRBJ2-3; 7 bases match TRBD2. CDR1 and CDR2 from the germline V gene are SNHLY and FYNNEI. The CDR3 extends over 13 amino acids. V was clipped by 6 bases and J by 13 bases; unmatched bases: 13.

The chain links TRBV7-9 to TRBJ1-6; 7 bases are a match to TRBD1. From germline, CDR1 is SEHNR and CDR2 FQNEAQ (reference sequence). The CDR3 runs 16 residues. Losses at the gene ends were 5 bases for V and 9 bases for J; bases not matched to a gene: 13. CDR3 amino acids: CASSPRGSGGGSPLHF. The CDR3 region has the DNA TGTGCCAGCAGCCCTCGTGGGTCAGGGGGTGGTTCACCCCTCCACTTT.

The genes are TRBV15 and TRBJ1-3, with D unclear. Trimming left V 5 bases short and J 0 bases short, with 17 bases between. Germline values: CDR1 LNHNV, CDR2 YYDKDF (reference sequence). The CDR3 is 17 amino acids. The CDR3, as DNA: TGTGCCACCAGCTCCAACCCCAGGTACCCCTCTGGAAACACCATATATTTT. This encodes CATSSNPRYPSGNTIYF.

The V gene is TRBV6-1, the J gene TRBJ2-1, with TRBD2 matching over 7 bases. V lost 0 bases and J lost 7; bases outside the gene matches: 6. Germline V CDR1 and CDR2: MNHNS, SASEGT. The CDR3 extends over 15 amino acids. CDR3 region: CASSEARLGGNEQFF. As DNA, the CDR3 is TGTGCCAGCAGTGAAGCGCGCCTGGGGGGGAATGAGCAGTTCTTC.

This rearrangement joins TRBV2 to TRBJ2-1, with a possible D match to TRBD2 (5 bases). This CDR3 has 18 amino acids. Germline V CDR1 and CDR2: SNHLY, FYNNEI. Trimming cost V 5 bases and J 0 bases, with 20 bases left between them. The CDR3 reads CASSPSRLTGSSYNEQFF. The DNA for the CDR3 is TGTGCCAGCAGTCCCTCAAGACTCACTGGGAGCTCCTACAATGAGCAGTTCTTC.

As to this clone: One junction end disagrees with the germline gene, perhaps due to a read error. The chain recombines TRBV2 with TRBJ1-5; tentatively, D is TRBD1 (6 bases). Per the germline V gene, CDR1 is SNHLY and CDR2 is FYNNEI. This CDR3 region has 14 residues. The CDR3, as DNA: TGTGCCAGCAGTACCCGGGGGGGCAACCAGCCCCAGCATTTT. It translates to CASSTRGGNQPQHF.

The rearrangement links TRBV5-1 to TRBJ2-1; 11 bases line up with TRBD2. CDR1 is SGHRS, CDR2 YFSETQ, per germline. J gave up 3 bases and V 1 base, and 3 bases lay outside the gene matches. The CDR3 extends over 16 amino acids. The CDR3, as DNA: TGCGCCAGCAGCTTGCCGGGACTAGCGGTCTACAATGAGCAGTTCTTC. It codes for CASSLPGLAVYNEQFF.

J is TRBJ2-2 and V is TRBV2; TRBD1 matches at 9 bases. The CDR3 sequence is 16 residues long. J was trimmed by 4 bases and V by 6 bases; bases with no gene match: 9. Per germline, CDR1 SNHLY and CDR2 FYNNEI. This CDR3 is CASRPWDRAGTGELFF. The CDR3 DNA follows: TGTGCCAGCAGACCATGGGACAGGGCGGGCACCGGGGAGCTGTTTTTT.

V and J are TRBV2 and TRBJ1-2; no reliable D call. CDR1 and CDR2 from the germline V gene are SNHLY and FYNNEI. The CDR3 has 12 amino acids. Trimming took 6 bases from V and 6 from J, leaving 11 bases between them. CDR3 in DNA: TGTGCCAGCAGGGGAGGGAACAATGGCTACACCTTC. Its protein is CASRGGNNGYTF.

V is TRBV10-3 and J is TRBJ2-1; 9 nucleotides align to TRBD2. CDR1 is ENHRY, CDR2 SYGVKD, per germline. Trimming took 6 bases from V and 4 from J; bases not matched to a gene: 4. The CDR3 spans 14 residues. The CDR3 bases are TGTGCCATCAGGGCGGGGGGGTTATACAATGAGCAGTTCTTC. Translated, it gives CAIRAGGLYNEQFF.

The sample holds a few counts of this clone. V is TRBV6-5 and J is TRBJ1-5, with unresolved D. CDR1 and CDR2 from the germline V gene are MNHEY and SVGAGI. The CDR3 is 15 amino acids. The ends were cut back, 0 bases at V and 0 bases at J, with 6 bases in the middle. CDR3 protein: CASSYSGNSNQPQHF. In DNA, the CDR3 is TGTGCCAGCAGTTACTCGGGCAATAGCAATCAGCCCCAGCATTTT.

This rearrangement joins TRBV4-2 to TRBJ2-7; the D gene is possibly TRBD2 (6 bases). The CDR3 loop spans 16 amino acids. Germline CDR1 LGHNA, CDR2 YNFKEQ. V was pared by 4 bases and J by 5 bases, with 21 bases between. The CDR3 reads CASSRGTGTPTNEQYF. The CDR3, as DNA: TGTGCCAGCAGCCGAGGGACCGGGACTCCGACCAACGAGCAGTACTTC.

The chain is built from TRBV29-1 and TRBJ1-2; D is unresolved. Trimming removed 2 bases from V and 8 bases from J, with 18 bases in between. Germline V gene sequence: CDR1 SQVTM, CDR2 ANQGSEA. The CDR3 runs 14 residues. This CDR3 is CSVEMVFGEGGYTF. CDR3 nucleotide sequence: TGCAGCGTTGAAATGGTTTTTGGGGAGGGAGGCTACACCTTC.